A selection of T cell receptor beta chains follows, all from one sample in a study of cytomegalovirus exposure and HLA in healthy donors. Data came from immunoSEQ multiplex PCR; TCRdb stores just in-frame clones and leaves some out. Seen here are about 190,000 clones, approximately 84% observed once, and the top ten hold about 2.6%. The sequenced sample was PBMCs. The receptor source for this set is a woman in her fifties or sixties in good health and CMV-seropositive. Each CDR3 is given with its conserved first and last residue.

cdr3_length v_call cdr3_aa
14 TRBV2 CASSEILAVDGYTF
13 TRBV5-1 CASSLEQQETQYF
16 TRBV4-2 CASSPRTGSYNSPLHF
14 TRBV6-1 CASHDGGIGEKLFF
15 TRBV5-1 CASSSLAASYNEQFF
15 TRBV6-5 CASSSAGVGTGELFF
16 TRBV27 CASSLSGAVSNQPQHF
16 TRBV7-9 CASSSILGVDTGELFF
14 TRBV2 CASKKLDESGELFF
14 TRBV18 CASSPSGTGNTIYF
17 TRBV4-1 CASSQGMRQGGTDTQYF
15 TRBV6-5 CASSASGGAGETQYF
12 TRBV7-3 CASSFGAAGYTF
14 TRBV5-5 CASSWTGRDTEAFF
14 TRBV15 CATSKGGSTDTQYF
14 TRBV6-1 CASSFLGTATEAFF
14 TRBV5-1 CASSWFSGAGELFF
17 TRBV9 CASSDPLTSGGQETQYF
15 TRBV5-1 CASSLLAFSTDTQYF
14 TRBV30 CAWAAGASTDTQYF
13 TRBV2 CASMANFSYEQYF
14 TRBV4-1 CASSQGQGGSPLHF
14 TRBV9 CASQGQGLGETQYF
13 TRBV6-6 CASSYGPPDTQYF
14 TRBV7-2 CASSPAGSYNEQFF
15 TRBV5-1 CASSLVGRGADEQFF
14 TRBV6-5 CASSEWVGKNEQFF
14 TRBV5-4 CASSSRGDSYEQYF
15 TRBV7-9 CASILRRGGPDTQYF
12 TRBV11-3 CASSLVGGDQFF
17 TRBV5-1 CASSPKTSGAPYNEQFF
15 TRBV7-2 CASSPRQGVNSPLHF
18 TRBV4-1 CASSPLEAGHSSSGEQYF
17 TRBV23-1 CASSQSLAGGITDTQYF
13 TRBV6-5 CASRGQITYEQYF
14 TRBV9 CASSVGQFTDTQYF
15 TRBV9 CASSVESGVGYEQYF
13 TRBV6-6 CASSYWRGSEQYF
14 TRBV18 CASSQTQTGSEQFF
15 TRBV19 CASRYAQGMNTEAFF
14 TRBV18 CASSPPTANYGYTF
14 TRBV18 CASSPLVSNYGYTF
17 TRBV7-6 CASSLFGAGASQETQYF
15 TRBV5-1 CASSLSTGGTDTQYF
17 TRBV28 CASSSQRPGTGVSEQYF